One and the same sample provided the 24 T cell receptor beta chains below, sequenced in a study of blood T cell repertoires in COVID-19 (dated by TCRdb to 2019 to 2021). The library was generated by the immunoSEQ multiplex PCR assay. This immuneACCESS table, as held by TCRdb, lists in-frame sequences with V and J called but not all clones. Of the missing ones, under half trace to an unresolved V gene in checked studies; the others have no known cause. The sample data list tens of thousands of clones, and 65% to 90% of these were observed just once. Approximately 24% of the sample lies in the top ten. The sequencing input was peripheral blood. These receptors all come from a human donor in a cohort sampled during active COVID-19.

The chain combines TRBV7-2 with TRBJ2-5; 9 bases match TRBD1. The V gene's germline CDR1 is SGHTA and CDR2 FQGNSA. The CDR3 has 15 residues. J lost 1 base, V lost 3 bases, and 3 bases had no gene match. The CDR3, as DNA: TGTGCCAGCAGCTTGTTGGGACAGGGCCAAGAGACCCAGTACTTC. Amino acid sequence: CASSLLGQGQETQYF.

The chain recombines TRBV30 with TRBJ2-7, with D maybe TRBD2 (6 bases). The CDR3 is 13 amino acids. V shed 4 bases and J shed 6 bases, with 16 bases lying between them. Germline CDR1 reads GTSNPN; CDR2 reads SVGIG (reference sequence). In DNA, the CDR3 is TGTGCCTGGACCTGGGACTTTAAGGGCGAGCAGTACTTC. This encodes CAWTWDFKGEQYF.

The J gene is TRBJ1-1, the V gene TRBV13; a possible D gene is TRBD1 (5 bases). CDR1 is PRHDT and CDR2 is FYEKMQ in the germline V gene (reference sequence). The CDR3 length is 17 residues. V was trimmed by 2 bases and J by 1 base, leaving 17 bases between them. The CDR3 here is CASSLRTPGLQNTEAFF. The CDR3 DNA follows: TGTGCCAGCAGCTTAAGAACCCCAGGGCTACAGAACACTGAAGCTTTCTTT.

This clone was detected a few times. The V gene is TRBV5-1, the J gene TRBJ1-4, with TRBD1 matching over 9 bases. Germline CDR1 reads SGHRS; CDR2 reads YFSETQ. The CDR3 runs to 16 residues. V dropped 3 bases and J dropped 2; count of bases not matched to a gene: 5. CDR3 nucleotide sequence: TGCGCCAGCAGCTCGGACAGGGGAGCTACTAATGAAAAACTGTTTTTT. It yields the protein CASSSDRGATNEKLFF.

The chain carries TRBV7-3 and TRBJ2-1, with 7 bases aligning to TRBD2. In germline, CDR1 is SGHTA, CDR2 FQGTGA. Trimming took 4 bases from V and 4 from J; bases not matched to a gene: 10. The CDR3 has 16 amino acids. The CDR3 bases are TGTGCCAGCAGCTCTAGCGGTGGAGGGAATTACAATGAGCAGTTCTTC. It translates to CASSSSGGGNYNEQFF.

With regard to this clone: Because the CDR3's place on the DNA is in doubt, the DNA is left out and the CDR3 is given as listed by TCRdb. This CDR3 is CASSSSRLITDTQYF. This chain uses TRBV6-5 with TRBJ2-3; the table's TRBD2 call for D was not verified on the DNA. The CDR3 totals 15 residues, both ends included. Germline V gene lookup returns CDR1 MNHEY and CDR2 SVGAGI.

The rearrangement uses TRBV19 and TRBJ1-1; 7 bases are shared with TRBD1. V trimming: 5 bases; J trimming: 1 base; junction bases outside the gene matches: 4. CDR3 length: 14 amino acids. Per germline, CDR1 LNHDA and CDR2 SQIVND (reference sequence). The CDR3 loop reads CASSWTGENTEAFF. CDR3 DNA: TGTGCCAGTAGTTGGACAGGCGAGAACACTGAAGCTTTCTTT.

The chain joins TRBV19 to TRBJ2-7, with 10 bases that match TRBD2. This CDR3 contains 15 residues. The V and J ends lost 5 bases and 7 bases, in that order; junction bases with no gene match: 11. The V gene's germline CDR1 is LNHDA and CDR2 SQIVND (reference sequence). For the CDR3, the DNA is TGTGCCAGTAGTTCCCGGGAAGCGGGAGGGCCTGAGCAGTACTTC. Amino acids: CASSSREAGGPEQYF. Full variable domain (outside the CDR3, taken from reference TRBV19 and TRBJ2-7): DGGITQSPKYLFRKEGQNVTLSCEQNLNHDAMYWYRQDPGQGLRLIYYSQIVNDFQKGDIAEGYSVSREKKESFPLTVTSAQKNPTAFYLCASSSREAGGPEQYFGPGTRLTVT.

A few counts support this clone. The V gene is TRBV25-1, the J gene TRBJ2-5; 12 bases align to TRBD2. The V gene end was trimmed by 5 bases and the J gene end by 5 bases; junction bases not matched to a gene: 15. The CDR3 extends over 18 amino acids. Per germline, CDR1 MGHDK and CDR2 SYGVNS. The CDR3 region has the DNA TGTGCCAGCAGTATTCTAGCGGGAGGGAGTCGTTCGTGGGAGACCCAGTACTTC. This gives the protein CASSILAGGSRSWETQYF.

This clone was detected only a few times. This chain connects TRBV20-1 to TRBJ2-3, with D unresolved. V gave up 6 bases and J gave up 4 bases, with 8 bases separating them. The CDR3 contains 11 residues. The V gene's germline CDR1 is DFQATT and CDR2 SNEGSKA (reference sequence). In nucleotides, the CDR3 is TGCAGTGCCCAGTTCGCAGATACGCAGTATTTT. Encoded protein: CSAQFADTQYF.

CDR3 nucleotide sequence: TGTGCCAGCTATTATTTCACCGGGGAGCTGTTTTTT. It translates to CASYYFTGELFF. V and J are TRBV6-5 and TRBJ2-2; D remains ambiguous. V gave up 8 bases and J gave up 4 bases, with 8 bases separating them. The CDR3 is 12 residues long. Germline V lookup: CDR1 MNHEY, CDR2 SVGAGI.

This chain uses TRBV6-5 with TRBJ2-2; D call uncertain. Trimming took 7 bases from V and 6 from J, leaving 9 bases between them. Germline V CDR1 and CDR2: MNHEY, SVGAGI. The CDR3 spans 12 residues. CDR3 in amino acids: CASTLYSGELFF. CDR3 nucleotide sequence: TGTGCCAGCACCCTTTACTCCGGGGAGCTGTTTTTT.

DNA for the CDR3: TGCAGCGTTGAGGGATGGGGCGGCTCCTACAATGAGCAGTTCTTC. It translates to CSVEGWGGSYNEQFF. The chain joins TRBV29-1 to TRBJ2-1; tentatively, D is TRBD1 (5 bases). CDR1 is SQVTM, CDR2 ANQGSEA, per germline. The CDR3 has 15 amino acids. With 3 bases removed from V and 0 bases from J, the gap between germline ends came to 12 bases.

The J gene is TRBJ2-2, the V gene TRBV18; TRBD2 matches at 8 bases. This CDR3 contains 18 residues. V lost 3 bases, J lost 4 bases, and 13 bases stayed unmatched. From germline, CDR1 is KGHSH and CDR2 LQKENI. Here the CDR3 reads CASSPRTGREGVTGELFF. CDR3 nucleotide sequence: TGTGCCAGCTCACCCCGCACCGGGAGGGAAGGGGTCACCGGGGAGCTGTTTTTT. The complete variable domain, with remaining parts taken from reference TRBV18 and TRBJ2-2, reads NAGVMQNPRHLVRRRGQEARLRCSPMKGHSHVYWYRQLPEEGLKFMVYLQKENIIDESGMPKERFSAEFPKEGPSILRIQQVVRGDSAAYFCASSPRTGREGVTGELFFGEGSRLTVL.

The chain uses TRBV27 and TRBJ2-7; 13 bases agree with TRBD2. Germline trimming cut 6 bases from V and 5 bases from J; bases unmatched to any gene: 10. The CDR3 runs to 16 residues. Germline CDR1 MNHEY, CDR2 SMNVEV (reference sequence). The CDR3 DNA reads TGTGCCAGCAGACAGCCGGGACTAGCGGGGCATAACGAGCAGTACTTC. Its translation is CASRQPGLAGHNEQYF.

The chain uses TRBV6-2 or TRBV6-3 and TRBJ2-7; 10 nucleotides align to TRBD1. CDR1 and CDR2 from the germline V gene are MNHEY and SVGEGT. The CDR3 is made up of 15 amino acids. The V and J ends lost 6 bases and 3 bases, in that order; junction bases with no gene match: 8. The CDR3 is CASSPDRGLGYEQYF. The CDR3 DNA reads as TGTGCCAGCAGCCCTGACAGGGGGCTTGGCTACGAGCAGTACTTC.

This clone came up a few times. The chain links TRBV5-1 to TRBJ1-2, with 7 bases aligning to TRBD1. Germline CDR1 reads SGHRS; CDR2 reads YFSETQ. The CDR3 runs 15 residues. V lost 0 bases, J lost 5 bases, and 7 bases stayed unmatched. DNA for the CDR3: TGCGCCAGCAGCTTGGAAAACAGGGGTGCGTATGGCTACACCTTC. It encodes CASSLENRGAYGYTF.

This chain joins TRBV10-3 and TRBJ2-1; TRBD1 matches 7 bases. J was trimmed by 4 bases and V by 3 bases; bases with no gene match: 3. The CDR3 is 14 amino acids. Germline lookup yields CDR1 ENHRY and CDR2 SYGVKD. CDR3 sequence: CAISDGTEYNEQFF. The CDR3 DNA reads as TGTGCCATCAGTGATGGGACAGAATACAATGAGCAGTTCTTC.

There are a few counts of this clone. The chain is built from TRBV6-2 or TRBV6-3 and TRBJ2-7; 9 bases are a match to TRBD2. CDR1 is MNHEY and CDR2 is SVGEGT in the germline V gene. The CDR3 consists of 15 residues. The trim removed 4 bases at V and 1 base at J, leaving 5 bases unmatched. The CDR3 DNA follows: TGTGCCAGCAGTTCCGCTAGCGGGATATCCTACGAGCAGTACTTC. It codes for CASSSASGISYEQYF.

The chain carries TRBV7-2 and TRBJ1-2; a possible D gene is TRBD1 (5 bases). Trimming cost V 1 base and J 8 bases, with 17 bases left between them. The CDR3 sequence is 15 residues long. CDR1 is SGHTA and CDR2 is FQGNSA in the germline V gene. CDR3 sequence reads: CASSLVSDNSWGYTF. Here the CDR3 DNA reads TGTGCCAGCAGCTTAGTGTCGGACAACTCGTGGGGCTACACCTTC.

The gene calls are TRBV7-9 and TRBJ1-3, with D possibly matching TRBD1 (5 bases). Germline V lookup: CDR1 SEHNR, CDR2 FQNEAQ (reference sequence). V lost 5 bases to trimming and J lost 0 bases, with 11 bases between them. The CDR3 length is 15 residues. The CDR3 coding sequence is TGTGCCAGCAGCCCGGGACTGAGCTCTGGAAACACCATATATTTT. Protein: CASSPGLSSGNTIYF. The complete variable domain, with remaining parts taken from reference TRBV7-9 and TRBJ1-3, reads DTGVSQNPRHKITKRGQNVTFRCDPISEHNRLYWYRQTLGQGPEFLTYFQNEAQLEKSRLLSDRFSAERPKGSFSTLEIQRTEQGDSAMYLCASSPGLSSGNTIYFGEGSWLTVV.

In DNA, the CDR3 is TGTGCCAGCAGCCCGCAGGGGCTCTCCTACGAGCAGTACTTC. Translation: CASSPQGLSYEQYF. The V call is TRBV7-8, the J call TRBJ2-7; perhaps TRBD1 as D (6 bases). The CDR3 spans 14 residues. Germline CDR1 and CDR2: SGHVS and FQNEAQ. V was pared by 5 bases and J by 0 bases, with 11 bases between. The full variable domain, in which reference TRBV7-8 and TRBJ2-7 provide the parts outside the CDR3, is GAGVSQSPRYKVAKRGQDVALRCDPISGHVSLFWYQQALGQGPEFLTYFQNEAQLDKSGLPSDRFFAERPEGSVSTLKIQRTQQEDSAVYLCASSPQGLSYEQYFGPGTRLTVT.

This chain joins TRBV5-1 and TRBJ1-2; D gene unclear. The CDR3 contains 12 residues. Germline CDR1 is SGHRS and CDR2 is YFSETQ. Trimming pared 1 base from V and 7 bases from J, leaving 8 bases between. CDR3 nucleotide sequence: TGCGCCAGCAGCTTGTCGGAGGGTGGCTACACCTTC. This codes for CASSLSEGGYTF.

The chain couples TRBV29-1 to TRBJ2-2; D unresolved. Trimming pared 4 bases from V and 4 bases from J, leaving 13 bases between. The germline V gene encodes CDR1 SQVTM and CDR2 ANQGSEA. This CDR3 spans 14 amino acids. The CDR3 bases are TGCAGCGTTGGTACCCAAACTGCCACCGGGGAGCTGTTTTTT. This encodes CSVGTQTATGELFF.